The 22 T cell receptor beta chains reported below all come from one sample, sequenced in a study of T cells in Graves' hyperthyroidism and ophthalmopathy. TCR beta CDR3 sequences were amplified from RNA transcripts. In the first-round RT-PCR of the TCR CDR3, the HTBI primer set was used. TCRdb passed the multiplex PCR reads through MiXCR, listing each CDR3 protein once. The table records about 420,000 distinct CDR3 sequences, about a sixth of them present only once. Material for sequencing was blood. These receptors were taken from a woman younger than 30 with Graves' hyperthyroidism.

In the case of this clonotype: This clone may be a read error of a much larger clone one base away. This CDR3 reads CSVVKGISGAFF. The CDR3 nucleotides read TGCAGCGTTGTTAAGGGAATAAGTGGAGCTTTCTTT. The gene calls are TRBV29-1 and TRBJ1-1; D unresolved. Germline values: CDR1 SQVTM, CDR2 ANQGSEA. Trimming took off 4 bases at V and 10 bases at J, with 16 bases between the two ends. The CDR3 consists of 12 residues.

The rearrangement joins TRBV19 to TRBJ1-1; TRBD1 matches at 7 bases. With 4 bases clipped from V and 0 bases from J, the junction kept 8 bases outside the gene matches. Germline CDR1 reads LNHDA; CDR2 reads SQIVND (reference sequence). The CDR3 is 16 amino acids. The CDR3 spells CASSTGQRLMNTEAFF. The CDR3 nucleotides are TGTGCCAGTAGTACGGGACAGAGACTTATGAACACTGAAGCTTTCTTT.

This clonotype was counted at least ten times. The V call is TRBV3-1, the J call TRBJ2-4; D might be TRBD2 (5 bases). V was pared by 4 bases and J by 3 bases, with 10 bases between. The germline V gene has CDR1 LGHDT and CDR2 YNNKEL (reference sequence). The CDR3 totals 14 residues. The CDR3: CASSPTRDKNIQYF. In nucleotides, the CDR3 is TGTGCCAGCAGCCCAACTAGGGACAAAAACATTCAGTACTTC.

This clonotype was observed many times. The chain couples TRBV6-1 to TRBJ1-1, with 8 bases identical to TRBD1. Germline V gene sequence: CDR1 MNHNS, CDR2 SASEGT. The CDR3 consists of 13 residues. V shed 6 bases and J 4 bases; nucleotides not matched to a gene: 4. CDR3 in amino acids: CASSLTGVTEAFF. DNA of the CDR3: TGTGCCAGCAGCTTGACAGGGGTCACTGAAGCTTTCTTT.

Many counts were recorded for this clonotype. The gene calls are TRBV6-2 or TRBV6-3 and TRBJ2-1; a possible D gene is TRBD1 (6 bases). Trimming shortened V by 5 bases and J by 2 bases, and 10 bases separated the two germline ends. The CDR3 spans 14 residues. Germline CDR1 and CDR2: MNHEY and SVGEGT. CDR3 protein: CASSHRDPYNEQFF. The CDR3 DNA is TGTGCCAGCAGTCACAGGGACCCCTACAATGAGCAGTTCTTC.

Many counts were recorded for this clonotype. The junction and the germline gene differ at one end; a read error may be behind it. This chain links TRBV7-7 with TRBJ2-1; D uncertain. The CDR3 consists of 14 residues. Germline V gene sequence: CDR1 SSHAT, CDR2 FNYEAQ (reference sequence). The CDR3 nucleotides are TGTGCTAGCAGCCTGACGGACCGCTACAATGAGCAGTTCTTC. It yields the protein CASSLTDRYNEQFF.

This clonotype was counted ten times or more. The chain links TRBV6-2 or TRBV6-3 to TRBJ1-6, with a possible D match to TRBD1 (6 bases). The CDR3 is made up of 15 amino acids. The V end lost 5 bases, the J end lost 8 bases, and 16 bases lay between the germline ends. CDR1 MNHEY and CDR2 SVGEGT come from the germline V gene. The CDR3 nucleotides are TGTGCCAGCAGTAACCCTCCAGGGGTCCATTCACCCCTCCACTTT. Residues: CASSNPPGVHSPLHF.

This clonotype was observed at least ten times. The V call is TRBV6-1, the J call TRBJ2-7; a possible D gene is TRBD2 (5 bases). The germline V gene has CDR1 MNHNS and CDR2 SASEGT. The CDR3 extends over 14 amino acids. The germline V and J ends were trimmed by 6 bases and 2 bases, with 14 bases remaining between them. The CDR3 DNA reads as TGTGCCAGCAGACGCCCGAGGGCTCCCTACGAGCAGTACTTC. Amino acid sequence: CASRRPRAPYEQYF.

This clonotype was counted only a few times. The V gene is TRBV4-2, the J gene TRBJ1-4; weak D call: TRBD1 (5 bases). In germline, CDR1 is LGHNA, CDR2 YNFKEQ. This CDR3 has 16 amino acids. Trimming took off 1 base at V and 6 bases at J, with 15 bases between the two ends. CDR3: CASSQAPVGTDEKLFF. The CDR3 bases are TGTGCCAGCAGCCAAGCCCCCGTAGGGACGGATGAAAAACTGTTTTTT.

This chain links TRBV7-9 with TRBJ1-2; no reliable D call. Germline CDR1 and CDR2: SEHNR and FQNEAQ (reference sequence). The CDR3 runs 12 residues. V gave up 6 bases and J gave up 2 bases, with 7 bases separating them. CDR3 nucleotide sequence: TGTGCCAGCAGGATTGGAAACTATGGCTACACCTTC. This gives the protein CASRIGNYGYTF.

This clonotype was observed at least ten times. This chain joins TRBV12-3 or TRBV12-4 and TRBJ1-4; 8 positions match TRBD1. The CDR3 consists of 14 residues. The V and J ends lost 6 bases and 2 bases, in that order; junction bases with no gene match: 2. The CDR3 loop is CASRTGVTNEKLFF. Here the CDR3 DNA reads TGTGCCAGCAGGACAGGGGTCACTAATGAAAAACTGTTTTTT.

The chain employs TRBV7-3 and TRBJ2-2, with D uncertain. Looked up from germline, CDR1 is SGHTA and CDR2 is FQGTGA. This CDR3 comprises 12 residues. V lost 5 bases and J 6 bases, leaving 7 bases between the germline ends. Written as DNA, the CDR3 is TGTGCCAGCAGCCGCCCTGCCGGGGAGCTGTTTTTT. This codes for CASSRPAGELFF. Complete variable domain (other parts from reference TRBV7-3 and TRBJ2-2): GAGVSQTPSNKVTEKGKYVELRCDPISGHTALYWYRQSLGQGPEFLIYFQGTGAADDSGLPNDRFFAVRPEGSVSTLKIQRTERGDSAVYLCASSRPAGELFFGEGSRLTVL.

This clonotype was detected a few times. V and J are TRBV14 and TRBJ1-4; D gene unclear. Looked up from germline, CDR1 is SGHDN and CDR2 is FVKESK. The germline V and J ends were trimmed by 1 base and 8 bases, with 5 bases remaining between them. There are 12 residues in the CDR3. This CDR3 reads CASSQVGEKLFF. The CDR3 bases are TGTGCCAGCAGCCAAGTCGGAGAAAAACTGTTTTTT.

This chain connects TRBV27 to TRBJ2-1; 12 positions match TRBD2. The CDR3 covers 17 residues. Germline lookup yields CDR1 MNHEY and CDR2 SMNVEV (reference sequence). With 5 bases clipped from V and 4 bases from J, the junction kept 9 bases outside the gene matches. The CDR3 DNA is TGTGCCAGCAGTCTCGGGACTAGCGGGTTACCTTACAATGAGCAGTTCTTC. It codes for CASSLGTSGLPYNEQFF.

This clonotype was seen ten or more times. The chain couples TRBV27 to TRBJ2-1; D is possibly TRBD2 (7 bases). V lost 2 bases and J lost 0, with 14 bases in between. Germline V gene lookup returns CDR1 MNHEY and CDR2 SMNVEV (reference sequence). The CDR3 is 17 amino acids. CDR3 bases: TGTGCCAGCAGTTTAACGGGGGGCAGCCTCTCCTACAATGAGCAGTTCTTC. This translates into CASSLTGGSLSYNEQFF.

The genes are TRBV7-9 and TRBJ1-5; D remains ambiguous. Germline V gene lookup returns CDR1 SEHNR and CDR2 FQNEAQ (reference sequence). The CDR3 runs 13 residues. The V end was cut by 3 bases, the J end by 3 bases, with 6 bases between. CDR3 coding DNA: TGTGCCAGCAGCTTGGAGTTCAATCAGCCCCAGCATTTT. It is translated as CASSLEFNQPQHF.

The gene calls are TRBV5-4 and TRBJ2-3; 8 bases are a match to TRBD2. The CDR3 loop spans 14 amino acids. Germline V gives CDR1 SGHNT, CDR2 YYREEE (reference sequence). Trimming at V came to 1 base and at J to 7 bases, leaving 5 bases not matched to a gene. The CDR3 DNA is TGTGCCAGCAGCTTGCCCGGGACTAGGAATACGCAGTATTTT. It translates to CASSLPGTRNTQYF.

The chain links TRBV5-1 to TRBJ2-2; D not certain. The germline V gene has CDR1 SGHRS and CDR2 YFSETQ. There are 17 residues in the CDR3. V shed 0 bases and J shed 0 bases, with 12 bases lying between them. CDR3 amino acids: CASSLASDLANTGELFF. In DNA form, the CDR3 reads TGCGCCAGCAGCTTGGCCTCGGATCTCGCGAACACCGGGGAGCTGTTTTTT.

A few counts support this clonotype. The chain couples TRBV20-1 to TRBJ2-7, with 8 bases lining up with TRBD2. The CDR3 sequence is 13 residues long. Germline V lookup: CDR1 DFQATT, CDR2 SNEGSKA (reference sequence). Unmatched junction bases numbered 5, after V lost 5 bases and J lost 2 bases. The CDR3 DNA is TGCAGTGCTGGACTAGCTGGCGCCTACGAGCAGTACTTC. As protein: CSAGLAGAYEQYF.

In its sample, this clonotype was seen a few times. This chain links TRBV4-3 with TRBJ2-7, with D unresolved. The CDR3 loop spans 14 amino acids. Trimming took 0 bases from V and 0 from J, leaving 6 bases between them. CDR1 LGHNA and CDR2 YSLEER come from the germline V gene. CDR3 nucleotide sequence: TGCGCCAGCAGCCAAGAACCGGACTCCTACGAGCAGTACTTC. Its translation is CASSQEPDSYEQYF.

This clonotype has a handful of counts. The rearrangement uses TRBV6-5 and TRBJ2-2; 7 positions match TRBD1. The junction had 8 bases not matched to a gene; V was cut back by 2 bases and J by 11 bases. CDR3 length equals 14 residues. CDR1 MNHEY and CDR2 SVGAGI come from the germline V gene. CDR3: CASSYNRGSGELFF. Here the CDR3 DNA reads TGTGCCAGCAGTTACAACAGGGGATCAGGAGAGCTGTTTTTT.

This clonotype was seen many times. The chain combines TRBV11-2 with TRBJ2-3; TRBD2 matches at 13 bases. Germline loops: CDR1 SGHAT, CDR2 FQNNGV. The length of the CDR3 is 18 residues. V gave up 5 bases and J gave up 8 bases; unmatched junction bases: 16. CDR3 bases: TGTGCCAGCAGCCTATCCGACGGACTAGCGGGAGTAATCGGTACGCAGTATTTT. This encodes CASSLSDGLAGVIGTQYF.